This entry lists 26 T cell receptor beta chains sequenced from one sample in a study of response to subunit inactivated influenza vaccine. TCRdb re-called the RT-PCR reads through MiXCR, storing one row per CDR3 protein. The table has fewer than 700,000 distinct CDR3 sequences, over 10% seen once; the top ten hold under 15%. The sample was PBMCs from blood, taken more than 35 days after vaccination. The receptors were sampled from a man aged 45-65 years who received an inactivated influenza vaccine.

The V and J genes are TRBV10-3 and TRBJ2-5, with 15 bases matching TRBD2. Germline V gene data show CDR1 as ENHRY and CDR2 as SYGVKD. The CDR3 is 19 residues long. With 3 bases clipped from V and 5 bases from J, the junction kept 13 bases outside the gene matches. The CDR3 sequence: CAISDLKGTSGRPEETQYF. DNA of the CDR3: TGTGCCATCAGTGACCTTAAAGGGACTAGCGGGAGGCCGGAGGAGACCCAGTACTTC.

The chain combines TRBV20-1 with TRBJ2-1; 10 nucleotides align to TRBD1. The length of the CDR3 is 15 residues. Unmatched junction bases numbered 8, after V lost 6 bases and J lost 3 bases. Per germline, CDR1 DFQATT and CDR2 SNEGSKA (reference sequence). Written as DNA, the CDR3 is TGCAGTGCCCGAAGGACAGGGGGTTTCTACAATGAGCAGTTCTTC. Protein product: CSARRTGGFYNEQFF.

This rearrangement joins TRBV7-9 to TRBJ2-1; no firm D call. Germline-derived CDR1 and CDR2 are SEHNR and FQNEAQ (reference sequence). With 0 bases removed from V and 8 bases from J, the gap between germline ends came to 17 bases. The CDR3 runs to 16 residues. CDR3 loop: CASSLARVDRQHEQFF. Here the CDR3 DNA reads TGTGCCAGCAGCTTAGCGCGAGTAGATCGTCAGCATGAGCAGTTCTTC.

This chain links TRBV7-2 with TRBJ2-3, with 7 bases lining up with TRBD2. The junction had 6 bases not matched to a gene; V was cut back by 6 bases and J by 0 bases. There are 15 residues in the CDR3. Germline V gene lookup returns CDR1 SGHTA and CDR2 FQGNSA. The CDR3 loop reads CASRPASGSTDTQYF. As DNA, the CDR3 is TGTGCCAGCAGGCCAGCTAGCGGAAGCACAGATACGCAGTATTTT.

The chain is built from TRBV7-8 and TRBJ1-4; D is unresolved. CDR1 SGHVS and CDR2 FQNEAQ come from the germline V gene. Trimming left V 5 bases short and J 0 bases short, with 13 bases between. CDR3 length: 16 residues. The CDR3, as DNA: TGTGCCAGCAGCCAAGAAATCATTGCAACTAATGAAAAACTGTTTTTT. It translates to CASSQEIIATNEKLFF.

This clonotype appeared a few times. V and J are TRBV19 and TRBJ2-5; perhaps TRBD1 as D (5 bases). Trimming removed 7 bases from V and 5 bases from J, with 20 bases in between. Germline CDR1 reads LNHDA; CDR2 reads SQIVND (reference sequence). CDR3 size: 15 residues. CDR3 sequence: CASTPTEHRRETQYF. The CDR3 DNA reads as TGTGCCAGTACTCCGACAGAACATAGGCGGGAGACCCAGTACTTC.

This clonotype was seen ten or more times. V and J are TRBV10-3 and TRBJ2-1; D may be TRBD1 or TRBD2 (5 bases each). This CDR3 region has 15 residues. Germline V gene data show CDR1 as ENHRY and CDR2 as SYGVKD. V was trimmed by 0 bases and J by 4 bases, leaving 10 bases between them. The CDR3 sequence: CAISESGDRYNEQFF. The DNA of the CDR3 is TGTGCCATCAGTGAGTCGGGGGACCGGTACAATGAGCAGTTCTTC.

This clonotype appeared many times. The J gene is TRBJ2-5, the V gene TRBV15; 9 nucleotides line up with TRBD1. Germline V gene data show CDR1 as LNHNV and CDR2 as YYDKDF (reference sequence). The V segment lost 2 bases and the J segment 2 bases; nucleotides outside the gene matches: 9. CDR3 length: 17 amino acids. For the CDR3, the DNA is TGTGCCACCAGCAGACTAGAAGACAGGGGGGGACAAGAGACCCAGTACTTC. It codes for CATSRLEDRGGQETQYF.

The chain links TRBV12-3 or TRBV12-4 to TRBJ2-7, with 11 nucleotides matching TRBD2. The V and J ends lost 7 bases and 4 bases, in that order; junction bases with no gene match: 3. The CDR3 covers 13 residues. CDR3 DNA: TGTGCCAGCACTTCTAGCGGGGGGTACGAGCAGTACTTC. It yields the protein CASTSSGGYEQYF.

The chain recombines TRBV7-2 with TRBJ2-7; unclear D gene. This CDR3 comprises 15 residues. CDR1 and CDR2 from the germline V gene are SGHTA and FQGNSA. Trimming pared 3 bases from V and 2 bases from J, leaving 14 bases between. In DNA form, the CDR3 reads TGTGCCAGCAGCTTTGGCCTTCCCGCCACCTACGAGCAGTACTTC. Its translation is CASSFGLPATYEQYF.

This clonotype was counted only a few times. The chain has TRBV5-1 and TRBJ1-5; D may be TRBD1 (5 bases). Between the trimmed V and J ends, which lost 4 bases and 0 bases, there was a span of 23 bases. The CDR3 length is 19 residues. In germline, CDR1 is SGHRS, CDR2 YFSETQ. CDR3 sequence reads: CASSNKLRDGVNSNQPQHF. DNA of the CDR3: TGCGCCAGCAGCAACAAGCTCCGGGACGGAGTAAATAGCAATCAGCCCCAGCATTTT.

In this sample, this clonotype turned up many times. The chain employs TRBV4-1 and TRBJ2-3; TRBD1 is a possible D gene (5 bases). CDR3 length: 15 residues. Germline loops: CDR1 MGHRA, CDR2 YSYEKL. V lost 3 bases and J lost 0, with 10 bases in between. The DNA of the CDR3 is TGCGCCAGCAGCCAGACAGTTGCCAGCACAGATACGCAGTATTTT. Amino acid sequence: CASSQTVASTDTQYF.

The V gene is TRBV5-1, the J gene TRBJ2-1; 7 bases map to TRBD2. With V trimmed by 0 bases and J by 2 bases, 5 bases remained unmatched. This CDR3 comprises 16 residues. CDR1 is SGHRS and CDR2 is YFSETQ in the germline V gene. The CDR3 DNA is TGCGCCAGCAGCTTGGGGGCGGGGGTGGCCTACAATGAGCAGTTCTTC. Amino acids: CASSLGAGVAYNEQFF.

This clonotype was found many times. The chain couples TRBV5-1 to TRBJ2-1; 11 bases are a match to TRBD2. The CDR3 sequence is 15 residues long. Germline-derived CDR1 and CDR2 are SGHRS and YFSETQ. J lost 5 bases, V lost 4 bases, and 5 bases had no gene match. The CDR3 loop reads CASSPLAGVNNEQFF. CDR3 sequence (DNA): TGCGCCAGCAGCCCACTAGCGGGGGTAAACAATGAGCAGTTCTTC.

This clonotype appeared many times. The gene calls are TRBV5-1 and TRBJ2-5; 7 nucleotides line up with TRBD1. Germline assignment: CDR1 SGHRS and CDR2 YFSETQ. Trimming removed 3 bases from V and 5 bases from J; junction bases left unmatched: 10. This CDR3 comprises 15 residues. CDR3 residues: CASSYLTGSDETQYF. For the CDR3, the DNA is TGCGCCAGCAGCTACTTGACAGGGTCGGACGAGACCCAGTACTTC.

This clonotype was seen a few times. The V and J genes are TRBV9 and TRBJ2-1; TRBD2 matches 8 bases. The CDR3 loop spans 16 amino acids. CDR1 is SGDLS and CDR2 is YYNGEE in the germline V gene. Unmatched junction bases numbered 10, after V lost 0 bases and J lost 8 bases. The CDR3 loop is CASSVVIAGLFYEQFF. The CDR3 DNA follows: TGTGCCAGCAGCGTAGTGATAGCGGGATTGTTTTATGAGCAGTTCTTC.

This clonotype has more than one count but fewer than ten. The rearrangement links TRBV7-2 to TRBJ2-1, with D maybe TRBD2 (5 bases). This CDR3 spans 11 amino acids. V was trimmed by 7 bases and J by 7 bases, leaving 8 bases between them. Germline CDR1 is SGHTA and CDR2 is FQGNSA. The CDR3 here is CASTEGNEQFF. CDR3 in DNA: TGTGCCAGCACAGAGGGAAATGAGCAGTTCTTC. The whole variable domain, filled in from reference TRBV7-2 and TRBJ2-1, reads GAGVSQSPSNKVTEKGKDVELRCDPISGHTALYWYRQSLGQGLEFLIYFQGNSAPDKSGLPSDRFSAERTGGSVSTLTIQRTQQEDSAVYLCASTEGNEQFFGPGTRLTVL.

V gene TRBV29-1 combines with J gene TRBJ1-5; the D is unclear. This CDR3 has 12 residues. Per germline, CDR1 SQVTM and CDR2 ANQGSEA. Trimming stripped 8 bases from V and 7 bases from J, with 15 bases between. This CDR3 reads CSTGHPGQPQHF. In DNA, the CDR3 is TGCAGCACCGGCCACCCAGGACAGCCCCAGCATTTT.

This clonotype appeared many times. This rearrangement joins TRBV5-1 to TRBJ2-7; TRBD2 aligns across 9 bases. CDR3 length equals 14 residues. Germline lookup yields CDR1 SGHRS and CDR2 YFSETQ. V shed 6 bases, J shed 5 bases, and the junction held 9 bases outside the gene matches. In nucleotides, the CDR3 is TGCGCCAGCACCAGGGCGGGAGGGTCCAACGAGCAGTACTTC. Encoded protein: CASTRAGGSNEQYF.

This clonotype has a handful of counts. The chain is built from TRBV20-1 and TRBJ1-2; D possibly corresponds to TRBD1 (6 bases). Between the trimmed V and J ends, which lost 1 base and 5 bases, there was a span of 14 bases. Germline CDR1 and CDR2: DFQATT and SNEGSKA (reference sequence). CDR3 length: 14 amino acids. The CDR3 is CSARVSGEGYGYTF. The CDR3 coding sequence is TGCAGTGCTAGAGTTTCAGGGGAAGGGTATGGCTACACCTTC.

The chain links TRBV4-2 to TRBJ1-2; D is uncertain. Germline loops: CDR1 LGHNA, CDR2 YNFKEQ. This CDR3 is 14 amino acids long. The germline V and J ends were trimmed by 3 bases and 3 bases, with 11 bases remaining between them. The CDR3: CASSQTIWDYGYTF. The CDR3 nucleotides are TGTGCCAGCAGCCAGACAATATGGGACTATGGCTACACCTTC.

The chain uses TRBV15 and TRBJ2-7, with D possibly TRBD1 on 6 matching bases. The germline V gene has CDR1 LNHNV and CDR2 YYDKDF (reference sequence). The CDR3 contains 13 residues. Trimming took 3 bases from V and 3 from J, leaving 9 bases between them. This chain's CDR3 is CATSRRDNYEQYF. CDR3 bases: TGTGCCACCAGCAGGAGGGACAACTACGAGCAGTACTTC.

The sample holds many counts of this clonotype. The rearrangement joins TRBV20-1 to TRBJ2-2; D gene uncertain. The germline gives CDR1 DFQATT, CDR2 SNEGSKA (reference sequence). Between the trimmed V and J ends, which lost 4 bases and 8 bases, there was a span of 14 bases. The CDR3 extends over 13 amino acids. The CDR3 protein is CSATDPSDGELFF. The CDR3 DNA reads TGCAGTGCTACAGACCCCAGCGATGGGGAGCTGTTTTTT.

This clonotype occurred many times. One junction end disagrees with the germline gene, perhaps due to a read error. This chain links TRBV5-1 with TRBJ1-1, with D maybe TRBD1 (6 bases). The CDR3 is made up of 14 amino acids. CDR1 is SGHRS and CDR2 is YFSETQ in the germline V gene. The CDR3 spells CASSLDSLNTEAFF. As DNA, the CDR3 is TGTGCCAGCAGTTTGGACAGTTTGAACACTGAAGCTTTCTTT.

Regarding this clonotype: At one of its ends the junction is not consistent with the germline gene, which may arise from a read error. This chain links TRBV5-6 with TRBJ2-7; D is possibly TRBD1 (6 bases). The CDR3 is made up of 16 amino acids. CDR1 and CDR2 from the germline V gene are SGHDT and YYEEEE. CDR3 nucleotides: TGTGCCAGGAGCTTTTCCGGGACACTTCCCACCTACGAGCAGTACTTC. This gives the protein CARSFSGTLPTYEQYF.

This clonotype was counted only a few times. This CDR3 is CSASNPSSGNTIYF. DNA of the CDR3: TGCAGTGCTAGTAATCCGTCCTCTGGAAACACCATATATTTT. The genes are TRBV20-1 and TRBJ1-3; D remains unclear. Trimming removed 3 bases from V and 0 bases from J, with 9 bases in between. The CDR3 is 14 amino acids. The germline V gene has CDR1 DFQATT and CDR2 SNEGSKA (reference sequence).